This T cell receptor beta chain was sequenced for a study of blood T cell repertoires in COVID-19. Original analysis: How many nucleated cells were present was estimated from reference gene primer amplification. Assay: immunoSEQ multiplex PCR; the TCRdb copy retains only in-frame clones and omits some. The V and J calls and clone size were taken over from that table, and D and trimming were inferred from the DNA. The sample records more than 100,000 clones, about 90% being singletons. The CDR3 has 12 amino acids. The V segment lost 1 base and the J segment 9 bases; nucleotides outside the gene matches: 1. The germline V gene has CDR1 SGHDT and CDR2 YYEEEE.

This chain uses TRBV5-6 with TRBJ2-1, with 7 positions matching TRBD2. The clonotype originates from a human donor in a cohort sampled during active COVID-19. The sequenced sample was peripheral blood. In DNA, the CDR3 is TGTGCCAGCAGCTTGTTAGCGGGTGAGCAGTTCTTC. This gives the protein CASSLLAGEQFF.